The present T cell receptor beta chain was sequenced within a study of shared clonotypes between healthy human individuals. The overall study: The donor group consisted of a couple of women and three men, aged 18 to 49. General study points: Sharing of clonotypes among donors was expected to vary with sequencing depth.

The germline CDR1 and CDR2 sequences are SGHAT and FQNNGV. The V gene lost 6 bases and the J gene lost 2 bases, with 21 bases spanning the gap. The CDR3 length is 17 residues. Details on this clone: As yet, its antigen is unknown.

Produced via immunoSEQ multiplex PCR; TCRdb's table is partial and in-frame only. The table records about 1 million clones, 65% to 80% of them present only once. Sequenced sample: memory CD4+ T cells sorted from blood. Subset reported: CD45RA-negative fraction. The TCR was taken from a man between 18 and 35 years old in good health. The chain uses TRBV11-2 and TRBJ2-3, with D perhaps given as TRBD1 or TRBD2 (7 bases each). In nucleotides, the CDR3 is TGTGCCAGCAGACCTGGGGGAGGGGGCCGAGCCACAGATACGCAGTATTTT. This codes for CASRPGGGGRATDTQYF.